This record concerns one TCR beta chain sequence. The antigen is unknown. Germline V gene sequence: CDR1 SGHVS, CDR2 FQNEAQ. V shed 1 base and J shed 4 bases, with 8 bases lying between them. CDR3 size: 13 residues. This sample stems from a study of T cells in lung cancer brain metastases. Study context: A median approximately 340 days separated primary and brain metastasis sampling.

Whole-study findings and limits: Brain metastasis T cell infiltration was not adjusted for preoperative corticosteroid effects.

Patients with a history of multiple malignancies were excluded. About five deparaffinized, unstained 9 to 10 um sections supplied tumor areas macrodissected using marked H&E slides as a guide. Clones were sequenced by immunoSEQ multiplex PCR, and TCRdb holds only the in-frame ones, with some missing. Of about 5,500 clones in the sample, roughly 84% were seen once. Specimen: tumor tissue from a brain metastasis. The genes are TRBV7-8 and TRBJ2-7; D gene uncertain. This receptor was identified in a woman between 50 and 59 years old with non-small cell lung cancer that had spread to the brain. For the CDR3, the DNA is TGTGCCAGCAGCTTAGGGCTAGGGTACGAGCAGTACTTC. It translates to CASSLGLGYEQYF.